The clone carrying this TCR beta chain was counted ten times or more. Its specificity is unknown. The CD8 memory fraction combined CD45RO+ cells with TemRA cells (CCR7-negative CD45RA+). This sample stems from a study of shared clonotypes between healthy human individuals. Turning to the study itself: Plates per donor: three CD4 naive, three CD4 memory, two CD8 naive, one CD8 memory.

Study conclusions and caveats: When compared with the clonotypes that were shared by all four sorted-subset donors, the non-shared clonotypes turned out to have lower generation probabilities.

Profiling relied on immunoSEQ multiplex PCR, and the TCRdb table lists in-frame clones only, not all of them. The sample lists over 75,000 clones, 60% to 70% occurring once. The clonotype originates from a man between 25 and 39 years old in good health. Source material: memory CD8+ T cells sorted from blood. The sample's subset: CD45RO+ cells pooled with CCR7-negative TemRA cells.

This CDR3 reads CASTLQGATEAFF. CDR3 sequence (DNA): TGTGCCAGCACCCTACAGGGGGCCACTGAAGCTTTCTTT. V and J are TRBV2 and TRBJ1-1, with TRBD1 matching over 9 bases. V lost 7 bases, J lost 4 bases, and 4 bases stayed unmatched. The CDR3 is made up of 13 amino acids. The germline gives CDR1 SNHLY, CDR2 FYNNEI.